Given below is one T cell receptor beta chain in context. No antigen is known for it. Researchers amplified the TCR beta CDR3 regions from RNA transcripts. TCR CDR3 regions were first amplified by RT-PCR with HTBI primers. TCRdb analysed the multiplex PCR reads with MiXCR anew, one entry per CDR3 protein. The data hold around 530,000 distinct CDR3 sequences, with roughly a sixth observed a single time. Germline-derived CDR1 and CDR2 are ENHRY and SYGVKD. CDR3 length equals 14 residues. V lost 6 bases, J lost 1 base, and 3 bases stayed unmatched. This specimen belongs to a study of T cells in Graves' hyperthyroidism and ophthalmopathy. Ophthalmopathy cases met thresholds of Clinical Activity Score at least 3, NOSPECS grade at least 4 and duration under 3 months. Patients were excluded for uncontrolled infection, other autoimmune disease, pregnancy or lactation. General study points: Progression to ophthalmopathy was predicted a median of approximately seven months early.

The gene calls are TRBV10-3 and TRBJ1-5, with 7 bases fitting TRBD1. Material for sequencing was blood. This receptor was identified in a woman younger than 35 with Graves' ophthalmopathy. The CDR3 DNA reads as TGTGCCATCAGGAAGGACAGGAGCAATCAGCCCCAGCATTTT. This gives the protein CAIRKDRSNQPQHF.